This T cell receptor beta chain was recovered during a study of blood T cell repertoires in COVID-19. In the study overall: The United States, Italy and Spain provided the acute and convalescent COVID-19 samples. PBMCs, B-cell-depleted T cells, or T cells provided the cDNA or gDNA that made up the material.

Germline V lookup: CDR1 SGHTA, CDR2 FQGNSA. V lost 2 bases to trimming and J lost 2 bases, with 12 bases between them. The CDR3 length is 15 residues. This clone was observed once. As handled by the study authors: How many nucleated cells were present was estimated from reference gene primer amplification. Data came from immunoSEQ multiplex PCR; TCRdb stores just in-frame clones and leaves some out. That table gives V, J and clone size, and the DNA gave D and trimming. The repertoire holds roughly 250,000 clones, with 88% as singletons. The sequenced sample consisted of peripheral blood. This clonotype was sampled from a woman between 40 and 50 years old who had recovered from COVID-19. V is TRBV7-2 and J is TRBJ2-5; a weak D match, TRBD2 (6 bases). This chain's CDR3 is CASSLRRERQETQYF. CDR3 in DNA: TGTGCCAGCAGCTTAAGACGGGAGAGGCAAGAGACCCAGTACTTC.